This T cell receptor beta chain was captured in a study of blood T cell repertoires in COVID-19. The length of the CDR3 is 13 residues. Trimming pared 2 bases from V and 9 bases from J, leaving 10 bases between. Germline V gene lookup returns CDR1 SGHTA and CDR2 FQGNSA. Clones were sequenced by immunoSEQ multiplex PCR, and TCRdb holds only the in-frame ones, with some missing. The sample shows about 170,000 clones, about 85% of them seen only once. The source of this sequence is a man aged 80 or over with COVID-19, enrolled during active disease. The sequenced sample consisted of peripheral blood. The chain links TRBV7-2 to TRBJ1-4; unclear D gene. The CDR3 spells CASSLSAGKKLFF. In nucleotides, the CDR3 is TGTGCCAGCAGCTTATCGGCGGGAAAAAAACTGTTTTTT.